The 21 T cell receptor beta chains given below trace back to one sample, sequenced in a study of T cells in Graves' hyperthyroidism and ophthalmopathy. RNA transcripts provided the source from which TCR beta CDR3 regions were amplified. The HTBI primer set was used in a first-round RT-PCR of the TCR CDR3. TCRdb itself ran the multiplex PCR reads through MiXCR, one entry per CDR3 protein. The table lists roughly 600,000 distinct CDR3 sequences, more than 12% of them singletons, with approximately 12% in the top ten. Material for sequencing was blood. Receptors were obtained from a woman between 45 and 60 years old with Graves' ophthalmopathy.

The chain uses TRBV7-3 and TRBJ2-1; D unclear. Germline-derived CDR1 and CDR2 are SGHTA and FQGTGA. V dropped 5 bases and J dropped 0 bases, with 14 bases sitting between them. CDR3 length: 16 residues. The CDR3 loop is CASSRNSPISYNEQFF. The CDR3 DNA reads TGTGCCAGCAGCCGTAATAGCCCTATCTCCTACAATGAGCAGTTCTTC.

V is TRBV29-1 and J is TRBJ1-5, with a tentative D call TRBD1 (5 bases). The CDR3 length is 16 residues. The V gene's germline CDR1 is SQVTM and CDR2 ANQGSEA. Trimming removed 4 bases from V and 1 base from J, with 17 bases in between. In DNA form, the CDR3 reads TGCAGCGTTGTATTTTTTGGGCAGGGAAGCAATCAGCCCCAGCATTTT. Amino acid sequence: CSVVFFGQGSNQPQHF.

The chain couples TRBV6-1 to TRBJ1-5; a weak D match, TRBD1 (5 bases). V lost 5 bases and J 2 bases, leaving 10 bases between the germline ends. Germline lookup yields CDR1 MNHNS and CDR2 SASEGT. The CDR3 has 14 residues. The CDR3 bases are TGTGCCAGCAGTTCAGGGATCCGCAATCAGCCCCAGCATTTT. Protein sequence: CASSSGIRNQPQHF.

The rearrangement uses TRBV6-2 or TRBV6-3 and TRBJ2-5; a weak D match, TRBD2 (5 bases). Germline V lookup: CDR1 MNHEY, CDR2 SVGEGT. CDR3 size: 13 residues. Trimming stripped 6 bases from V and 7 bases from J, with 15 bases between. Written as DNA, the CDR3 is TGTGCCAGCAGCACGACAACTAGGGTGACCCAGTACTTC. Translating gives CASSTTTRVTQYF.

This clonotype was counted a few times. The chain joins TRBV10-3 to TRBJ1-5; 7 bases are shared with TRBD1. This CDR3 contains 15 residues. J was trimmed by 2 bases and V by 6 bases; bases with no gene match: 7. CDR1 is ENHRY and CDR2 is SYGVKD in the germline V gene. The CDR3 DNA is TGTGCCATCAGGGCCCACGGACAGGGCAATCAGCCCCAGCATTTT. It yields the protein CAIRAHGQGNQPQHF.

In this sample, this clonotype turned up many times. The rearrangement links TRBV3-1 to TRBJ1-1; weak D call: TRBD1 (5 bases). Trimming stripped 2 bases from V and 7 bases from J, with 8 bases between. Germline CDR1 reads LGHDT; CDR2 reads YNNKEL (reference sequence). This CDR3 is built from 12 residues. The CDR3 DNA sequence: TGTGCCAGCAGCCAACGGGACCGTGAAGCTTTCTTT. Translating it yields CASSQRDREAFF.

This clonotype was seen at least ten times. The rearrangement joins TRBV27 to TRBJ2-5, with 9 bases matching TRBD2. Germline values: CDR1 MNHEY, CDR2 SMNVEV (reference sequence). Trimming cost V 5 bases and J 5 bases; bases outside gene matches: 21. The CDR3 sequence is 19 residues long. This CDR3 reads CASSPTGLARQRVTETQYF. The DNA of the CDR3 is TGTGCCAGCAGTCCAACAGGACTAGCGAGGCAAAGGGTGACTGAGACCCAGTACTTC.

V usage is TRBV5-1 and J usage is TRBJ1-4; D is unresolved. There are 18 residues in the CDR3. CDR1 and CDR2 (germline): SGHRS, YFSETQ. Trimming removed 0 bases from V and 0 bases from J, with 15 bases in between. The CDR3: CASSLGPRGESTNEKLFF. DNA for the CDR3: TGCGCCAGCAGCTTGGGCCCCCGCGGCGAGTCAACTAATGAAAAACTGTTTTTT.

V is TRBV4-1 and J is TRBJ2-7; TRBD1 agrees at 7 bases. The CDR3 contains 15 residues. The trim removed 3 bases at V and 6 bases at J, leaving 11 bases unmatched. The V gene's germline CDR1 is MGHRA and CDR2 YSYEKL. CDR3 residues: CASSQLPVQGSEQYF. The CDR3 DNA reads as TGCGCCAGCAGCCAGCTTCCGGTACAGGGGTCCGAGCAGTACTTC.

This clonotype was seen only a few times. A single base separates this from a much larger clone, so it may be a read error. The chain is built from TRBV6-1 and TRBJ2-2; D is uncertain. The V end lost 7 bases, the J end lost 3 bases, and 3 bases lay between the germline ends. The CDR3 contains 11 residues. Looked up from germline, CDR1 is MNHNS and CDR2 is SASEGT. In DNA, the CDR3 is TGTGCCAGCACCTACACCGGGGAGCTGTTTTTT. This codes for CASTYTGELFF.

This rearrangement joins TRBV7-9 to TRBJ1-1; no firm D call. V was shortened by 2 bases and J by 1 base, with 17 bases between the two germline ends. Germline V gene sequence: CDR1 SEHNR, CDR2 FQNEAQ (reference sequence). This CDR3 is 17 amino acids long. The CDR3 sequence is CASSLPSPDDWNTEAFF. CDR3 coding DNA: TGTGCCAGCAGCTTACCTTCTCCGGACGATTGGAACACTGAAGCTTTCTTT.

This clonotype was seen ten or more times. The chain uses TRBV28 and TRBJ2-1, with 8 bases that match TRBD2. The ends lost 7 bases at V and 2 bases at J; junction bases unmatched: 7. CDR3 length: 15 amino acids. Germline V gene data show CDR1 as MDHEN and CDR2 as SYDVKM. The CDR3 nucleotides are TGTGCCAGCACCCCCGGGGGGGTTGCCTACAATGAGCAGTTCTTC. Encoded protein: CASTPGGVAYNEQFF.

The chain employs TRBV19 and TRBJ2-7; TRBD1 agrees at 9 bases. The germline V gene has CDR1 LNHDA and CDR2 SQIVND (reference sequence). V lost 9 bases to trimming and J lost 0 bases; unmatched junction nucleotides: 3. The CDR3 is 13 residues long. CDR3 protein: CASRDRVSYEQYF. DNA of the CDR3: TGTGCCAGCCGGGACAGGGTCTCCTACGAGCAGTACTTC.

This clonotype was seen a few times. The rearrangement uses TRBV27 and TRBJ1-2; 8 bases are shared with TRBD1. CDR1 and CDR2 from the germline V gene are MNHEY and SMNVEV (reference sequence). Trimming removed 5 bases from V and 4 bases from J; junction bases left unmatched: 6. The CDR3 spans 14 residues. The CDR3 spells CASSTSGGGYGYTF. The CDR3 DNA follows: TGTGCCAGCAGTACCTCAGGGGGCGGCTATGGCTACACCTTC.

In this sample, this clonotype turned up many times. The rearrangement uses TRBV11-2 and TRBJ2-3; D may be TRBD2 (6 bases). Germline loops: CDR1 SGHAT, CDR2 FQNNGV. The V and J ends lost 0 bases and 0 bases respectively, with 22 bases between them. CDR3 length: 20 amino acids. The CDR3 protein is CASSLDLGTLTPLSTDTQYF. In DNA, the CDR3 is TGTGCCAGCAGCTTAGATCTGGGGACTTTAACTCCACTTAGCACAGATACGCAGTATTTT. Full variable domain (remainder filled in from reference TRBV11-2 and TRBJ2-3): EAGVAQSPRYKIIEKRQSVAFWCNPISGHATLYWYQQILGQGPKLLIQFQNNGVVDDSQLPKDRFSAERLKGVDSTLKIQPAKLEDSAVYLCASSLDLGTLTPLSTDTQYFGPGTRLTVL.

A note on this clonotype: It may be a read error: a sequence one base away is much more abundant. The rearrangement uses TRBV28 and TRBJ1-2, with 8 positions matching TRBD1. J lost 4 bases, V lost 5 bases, and 6 bases had no gene match. This CDR3 comprises 14 residues. CDR1 and CDR2 from the germline V gene are MDHEN and SYDVKM. The CDR3 DNA follows: TGTGCCAGCAGTCCCCGGACAGGGACCTATGGCTACACCTTC. Protein sequence: CASSPRTGTYGYTF.

This clonotype came up many times. The chain has TRBV7-6 and TRBJ1-1; 9 bases map to TRBD1. This CDR3 comprises 16 residues. V was clipped by 1 base and J by 8 bases; unmatched bases: 11. The V gene's germline CDR1 is SGHVS and CDR2 FNYEAQ. The DNA for the CDR3 is TGTGCCAGCAGCTTAGGGGGACAGGGCACCTCAGGAGAAGCTTTCTTT. This translates into CASSLGGQGTSGEAFF.

Many counts were recorded for this clonotype. The chain links TRBV13 to TRBJ1-4; D possibly corresponds to TRBD1 (6 bases). The CDR3 covers 15 residues. Looked up from germline, CDR1 is PRHDT and CDR2 is FYEKMQ (reference sequence). The V and J ends lost 5 bases and 8 bases respectively, with 18 bases between them. This chain's CDR3 is CASSNRVQGREKLFF. In nucleotides, the CDR3 is TGTGCCAGCAGCAATAGGGTGCAGGGGCGCGAAAAACTGTTTTTT.

This clonotype has a handful of counts. The gene calls are TRBV6-1 and TRBJ1-5; no firm D call. CDR1 and CDR2 from the germline V gene are MNHNS and SASEGT. CDR3 length: 13 amino acids. V was clipped by 1 base and J by 4 bases, with 5 bases between them. CDR3 nucleotide sequence: TGTGCCAGCAGTGAAGATTTAAATCAGCCCCAGCATTTT. Protein product: CASSEDLNQPQHF.

As to this clonotype: This may stem from a read error, because a much larger clone lies one nucleotide away. The chain combines TRBV28 with TRBJ2-3; D is possibly TRBD2 (6 bases). V lost 10 bases, J lost 2 bases, and 16 bases lay in between. The germline gives CDR1 MDHEN, CDR2 SYDVKM. The CDR3 has 14 residues. In DNA form, the CDR3 reads TGTGCCACCGACCGCCCGGGAGCCACAGATACGCAGTATTTT. Translating gives CATDRPGATDTQYF.

With regard to this clonotype: A read error may explain this, as a much larger clone is one base away. The J gene is TRBJ1-4, the V gene TRBV28; 8 bases line up with TRBD1. The CDR3 is 15 residues long. The V gene's germline CDR1 is MDHEN and CDR2 SYDVKM. This CDR3 is CASSLLTGANEKPFF. In DNA, the CDR3 is TGTGCCAGCAGTCTCTTGACAGGGGCTAATGAAAAACCGTTTTTT. The variable domain in full, with the rest retrieved from reference TRBV28 and TRBJ1-4, is DVKVTQSSRYLVKRTGEKVFLECVQDMDHENMFWYRQDPGLGLRLIYFSYDVKMKEKGDIPEGYSVSREKKERFSLILESASTNQTSMYLCASSLLTGANEKPFFGSGTQLSVL.